Listed below are T cell receptor beta chains from one sample, sequenced in a study of T cell repertoires in cytomegalovirus infection. TCRdb re-derived calls from the reads in MiXCR, one entry per CDR3 protein. The sample contains around 800,000 distinct CDR3 sequences, around a third of which appear only once. No antigen has been assigned to these receptors. The sample consisted of cultured CD8+ T cells from PBMCs, taken from culture after CMV antigen stimulation. The receptors derive from a human donor in good health (CMV status not recorded). Some clones in this sample may be carry-over from other donors' samples. Both conserved end residues are part of each CDR3. Each record gives: V gene, J gene, D gene, clone size, CDR3 DNA, CDR3 protein. A D gene is named only where the DNA matches it firmly. Size is stated for part of the rows, as once, few or many counts, or as a class when the clone is expanded.

TRBV4-1	TRBJ2-1	NA	NA	TGCGCCAGCAGCCAAGACCGGCTGTCCTACTCCTACAATGAGCAGTTCTTC	CASSQDRLSYSYNEQFF
TRBV7-2	TRBJ1-1	NA	many	TGTGCCAGCAGCTTATCCCATCTTGTGAACTTTAACACTGAAGCTTTCTTT	CASSLSHLVNFNTEAFF
TRBV15	TRBJ1-1	NA	NA	TGTGCCACCAGCTGGGCCGGGACAGAAGCTTTCTTT	CATSWAGTEAFF
TRBV6-2/TRBV6-3	TRBJ2-1	NA	few	TGTGCAGGGGGACTGGGCTCCTACAATGAGCAGTTCTTC	CAGGLGSYNEQFF
TRBV6-6	TRBJ1-2	TRBD1	NA	TGTGCCGTCGGGACAGTCCATGGCTACACCTTC	CAVGTVHGYTF
TRBV6-2/TRBV6-3	TRBJ2-7	NA	few	TGTGCCAGCACCCAACAGGCCGGACCCCTTTACGAGCAGTACTTC	CASTQQAGPLYEQYF
TRBV27	TRBJ1-4	TRBD1	NA	TGTGCCAGCAGCCTAGTACAGGGGGCATTTGAAAAACTGTTTTTT	CASSLVQGAFEKLFF
TRBV28	TRBJ2-6	TRBD1	NA	TGTGCCAGCAGTGGGGGACAGGGGCTGGTTGGCAACGTCCTGACTTTC	CASSGGQGLVGNVLTF
TRBV12-3/TRBV12-4	TRBJ2-5	TRBD1	NA	TGTGCCAGCAGGTCCGGGACAGGGGAAGAGACCCAGTACTTC	CASRSGTGEETQYF
TRBV9	TRBJ2-3	TRBD2	NA	TGTGCCAGCAGTGACGGACTAGACGTTCTTGGGGGTACAGATACGCAGTATTTT	CASSDGLDVLGGTDTQYF
TRBV4-3	TRBJ2-1	TRBD2	NA	TGCGCCAGCAGCCAAGTTGGGCTCCGGGGGGGCAATGAGCAGTTCTTC	CASSQVGLRGGNEQFF
TRBV7-4	TRBJ1-3	NA	NA	TGTGCCAGCAGCCCCCGGGACCGACGACGCTCTGGAAACACCATATATTTT	CASSPRDRRRSGNTIYF
TRBV4-2	TRBJ2-7	TRBD2	NA	TGTGCCAGCAGCCAGCCCGGGACTAGCGGGGGCCTCTCCTACGAGCAGTACTTC	CASSQPGTSGGLSYEQYF
TRBV2	TRBJ1-4	NA	NA	TGTGCCAGCAGCGATCCGCGACACGACGCAACTAATGAAAAACTGTTTTTT	CASSDPRHDATNEKLFF
TRBV7-6	TRBJ2-5	TRBD2	NA	TGTGCCAGCAGCTCCCTAGCGGGGATAGAGACCCAGTACTTC	CASSSLAGIETQYF
TRBV7-8	TRBJ2-3	NA	NA	TGTGCCAGCAGCTTAGATATGGACTATGATACGCAGTATTTT	CASSLDMDYDTQYF
TRBV7-6	TRBJ1-1	NA	NA	TGTGCCAGCACCCGTACCCGACAAAAGAACACTGAAGCTTTCTTT	CASTRTRQKNTEAFF
TRBV27	TRBJ2-1	NA	NA	TGTGCCAGCAGTTTATTGGCCAGTATGTACAATGAGCAGTTCTTC	CASSLLASMYNEQFF
TRBV27	TRBJ1-5	NA	many	TGTGCCAGCAGTTTAACAGCTGAGAATCAGCCCCAGCATTTT	CASSLTAENQPQHF
TRBV20-1	TRBJ1-2	NA	few	TGCAGTGCTGAGCCGTCCTTTAGAGGCTACACCTTC	CSAEPSFRGYTF
TRBV5-5	TRBJ1-2	NA	few	TGTGCCAGCAGCCCGGGCCACTATGGCTACACCTTC	CASSPGHYGYTF
TRBV7-2	TRBJ1-2	NA	many	TGTGCCAGCACCCCCGGAGGGGAGCGACAATCCAACACCTTC	CASTPGGERQSNTF
TRBV5-1	TRBJ2-1	NA	NA	TGCGCCAGCAGCTTGAATCCCCGGCAGGGAATACAAGATGAGCAGTTCTTC	CASSLNPRQGIQDEQFF
TRBV2	TRBJ1-5	NA	NA	TGTGCCAGCAGTGGCCAGGGACGAAATCAGCCCCAGCATTTT	CASSGQGRNQPQHF
TRBV5-4	TRBJ1-6	NA	NA	TGTGCCAGCAGCTACGGCGTGAATTCACCCCTCCACTTT	CASSYGVNSPLHF
TRBV7-6	TRBJ2-1	NA	few	TGTGCCAGCAGCCCCTCGTCTGGGCAGGAGGCCTACAATGAGCAGTTCTTC	CASSPSSGQEAYNEQFF
TRBV7-9	TRBJ1-5	NA	NA	TGTGCCAGCAGCTTAGAGATGGGGTCCCAGCATTTT	CASSLEMGSQHF
TRBV7-6	TRBJ1-1	TRBD1	many	TGTGCCAGCAGCTTATTTGGGACAGGGGAAGTTGGCACTGAAGCTTTCTTT	CASSLFGTGEVGTEAFF
TRBV19	TRBJ1-6	TRBD1	NA	TGTGCCAGTAACTACGACAGGGGGGTTTCACCCCTCCACTTT	CASNYDRGVSPLHF
TRBV6-2/TRBV6-3	TRBJ1-5	NA	NA	TGTGCCAGCAGTATAGATGGACGTCAGGGTCTGATTTCCAATCAGCCCCAGCATTTT	CASSIDGRQGLISNQPQHF
TRBV6-1	TRBJ2-7	NA	NA	TGTGCCACCTCAGGGGGGTCCCCCTACGAGCAGTACTTC	CATSGGSPYEQYF
TRBV12-5	TRBJ1-5	TRBD1	few	TGTGCTAGTGGTTTCTCTACCGACGGACAGGGCCGTGACCATCAGCCCCAGCATTTT	CASGFSTDGQGRDHQPQHF
TRBV9	TRBJ1-1	NA	few	TGTGCCAGCAGCGTCGGGGGGGGAAGAACTGAAGCTTTCTTT	CASSVGGGRTEAFF
TRBV12-3/TRBV12-4	TRBJ1-2	NA	few	TGTGCCAGCAGTCTTTCAGGGAGAGGTGGCTACACCTTC	CASSLSGRGGYTF